Below, 27 T cell receptor beta chains from the same sample are listed, as sequenced in a study of tumor-infiltrating lymphocytes in localized non-small cell lung cancer. Clones were read by immunoSEQ multiplex PCR, and TCRdb kept only the in-frame ones, dropping some. The sample consists of 9,500 to 15,000 clones, about 70% of them appearing once. The specimen sequenced was uninvolved lung tissue not adjacent to the tumor. The receptors stem from a human donor with non-small cell lung cancer.

A remark on this clone: The same CDR3 also results from other DNA sequences found in this sample. This sequence joins TRBV28 and TRBJ2-7; 8 bases line up with TRBD2. The germline V gene encodes CDR1 MDHEN and CDR2 SYDVKM. This CDR3 contains 14 residues. Germline trimming cut 2 bases from V and 0 bases from J; bases unmatched to any gene: 0. CDR3 DNA: TGTGCCAGCAGTTTAGCGGGGGGCTCCTACGAGCAGTACTTC. Its translation is CASSLAGGSYEQYF.

This rearrangement joins TRBV7-5 to TRBJ1-1. TRBV7-5 is noted as a pseudogene. This CDR3 has 13 residues. In DNA form, the CDR3 reads TGTGCCAGAAGCCCCTTAGTACCGACTGAAGCTTTCTTT. Its protein is CARSPLVPTEAFF.

This clone was counted only a few times. CDR3 region: CASSEYSNQPQHF. CDR3 DNA sequence: TGTGCCAGCAGCGAGTATAGCAATCAGCCCCAGCATTTT. This sequence joins TRBV5-5 and TRBJ1-5; D remains unclear. The CDR3 is made up of 13 amino acids. Trimming left V 4 bases short and J 0 bases short, with 5 bases between. CDR1 and CDR2 (germline): SGHKS, YYEKEE (reference sequence).

The chain recombines TRBV6-6 with TRBJ1-2, with 8 bases aligning to TRBD1. The germline gives CDR1 MNHNY, CDR2 SVGAGI (reference sequence). The trim removed 8 bases at V and 2 bases at J, leaving 4 bases unmatched. This CDR3 has 13 residues. The CDR3 nucleotides read TGTGCCAGCTCTCAGGGGGCCAACTATGGCTACACCTTC. Protein: CASSQGANYGYTF.

V gene TRBV2 combines with J gene TRBJ2-5; D possibly corresponds to TRBD2 (6 bases). Trimming removed 5 bases from V and 7 bases from J, with 11 bases in between. CDR1 is SNHLY and CDR2 is FYNNEI in the germline V gene. The CDR3 has 12 amino acids. The CDR3 nucleotides read TGTGCCAGCAGTTGGCTGGGGGGGACCCAGTACTTC. Amino acids: CASSWLGGTQYF.

This clone occurred a few times. V and J are TRBV4-1 and TRBJ2-7; D perhaps matches TRBD1 (6 bases). The V end was cut by 0 bases, the J end by 0 bases, with 12 bases between. CDR1 MGHRA and CDR2 YSYEKL come from the germline V gene. The CDR3 totals 16 residues. DNA for the CDR3: TGCGCCAGCAGCCAAGATTGGCCAGGGGTCTCCTACGAGCAGTACTTC. Translating it yields CASSQDWPGVSYEQYF.

The chain couples TRBV6-5 to TRBJ2-7; 7 bases agree with TRBD1. Trimming took 4 bases from V and 5 from J; bases not matched to a gene: 11. The germline V gene encodes CDR1 MNHEY and CDR2 SVGAGI. This CDR3 is built from 15 residues. CDR3 nucleotides: TGTGCCAGCAGTTCCCCACAGGGGTCCCTCAACGAGCAGTACTTC. Translating gives CASSSPQGSLNEQYF.

For the CDR3, the DNA is TGTGCCAGCAGCTCAGACAGGTTTTCAGATACGCAGTATTTT. Its translation: CASSSDRFSDTQYF. The genes are TRBV11-2 and TRBJ2-3; D might be TRBD1 (6 bases). This CDR3 contains 14 residues. CDR1 is SGHAT and CDR2 is FQNNGV in the germline V gene. The germline V and J ends were trimmed by 4 bases and 4 bases, with 12 bases remaining between them.

This clone was found once. The chain carries TRBV29-1 and TRBJ1-1; no clear D gene. Per germline, CDR1 SQVTM and CDR2 ANQGSEA. The CDR3 extends over 13 amino acids. V was clipped by 6 bases and J by 3 bases, with 14 bases between them. CDR3 residues: CSVQRSGDTEAFF. For the CDR3, the DNA is TGCAGCGTACAGAGGTCGGGTGACACTGAAGCTTTCTTT.

The V call is TRBV16, the J call TRBJ1-5; 9 positions agree with TRBD1. The CDR3 has 16 residues. From germline, CDR1 is KGHSY and CDR2 FQNENV. V shed 3 bases, J shed 3 bases, and the junction held 6 bases outside the gene matches. This CDR3 is CASSHFGTGINQPQHF. CDR3 DNA sequence: TGTGCCAGCAGCCATTTCGGGACAGGGATCAATCAGCCCCAGCATTTT.

This chain links TRBV28 with TRBJ1-1, with unresolved D. CDR1 is MDHEN and CDR2 is SYDVKM in the germline V gene. CDR3 length equals 12 residues. Trimming removed 7 bases from V and 8 bases from J, with 14 bases in between. CDR3 loop: CASTSWADEAFF. Written as DNA, the CDR3 is TGTGCCAGCACCTCGTGGGCAGACGAAGCTTTCTTT. The variable domain in full, completed from reference TRBV28 and TRBJ1-1, reads DVKVTQSSRYLVKRTGEKVFLECVQDMDHENMFWYRQDPGLGLRLIYFSYDVKMKEKGDIPEGYSVSREKKERFSLILESASTNQTSMYLCASTSWADEAFFGQGTRLTVV.

V usage is TRBV9 and J usage is TRBJ1-5, with D possibly being TRBD1 (6 bases). CDR3 length: 15 residues. The V end was cut by 4 bases, the J end by 0 bases, with 11 bases between. The germline CDR1 and CDR2 sequences are SGDLS and YYNGEE. Here the CDR3 DNA reads TGTGCCAGCAGCCGAGAACAGGGTAGCAATCAGCCCCAGCATTTT. Its translation is CASSREQGSNQPQHF.

The chain employs TRBV4-1 and TRBJ2-1; 8 bases are a match to TRBD2. The CDR3 totals 14 residues. Germline-derived CDR1 and CDR2 are MGHRA and YSYEKL. Germline trimming cut 4 bases from V and 8 bases from J; bases unmatched to any gene: 7. The CDR3 loop reads CASSPREGWHEQFF. The CDR3 DNA reads TGCGCCAGCAGCCCCCGGGAGGGTTGGCATGAGCAGTTCTTC.

The CDR3 protein is CASSYQGYEQYF. In DNA form, the CDR3 reads TGTGCCAGCAGCTATCAGGGGTACGAGCAGTACTTC. The V gene is TRBV7-9, the J gene TRBJ2-7; tentative D call: TRBD1 (6 bases). The CDR3 is 12 amino acids. V was trimmed by 4 bases and J by 4 bases, leaving 8 bases between them. In germline, CDR1 is SEHNR, CDR2 FQNEAQ (reference sequence). The full variable domain, its missing parts supplied by reference TRBV7-9 and TRBJ2-7, is DTGVSQNPRHKITKRGQNVTFRCDPISEHNRLYWYRQTLGQGPEFLTYFQNEAQLEKSRLLSDRFSAERPKGSFSTLEIQRTEQGDSAMYLCASSYQGYEQYFGPGTRLTVT.

The chain links TRBV6-5 to TRBJ2-1; D call uncertain. Germline V gene data show CDR1 as MNHEY and CDR2 as SVGAGI. CDR3 length equals 15 residues. Between the trimmed V and J ends, which lost 2 bases and 4 bases, there was a span of 12 bases. CDR3 protein: CASSYTLKSYNEQFF. CDR3 sequence (DNA): TGTGCCAGCAGTTACACACTCAAGTCATACAATGAGCAGTTCTTC.

This clone was counted only a few times. The junction shows a germline mismatch at one end, possibly a read error. The CDR3 here is CASSLEGYHNEQFF. The DNA of the CDR3 is TGTGCCAGCAGCCTAGAGGGGTACCACAATGAGCAGTTCTTC. The chain couples TRBV11-2 to TRBJ2-1; D is perhaps TRBD1 or TRBD2 (5 bases each). Germline CDR1 is SGHAT and CDR2 is FQNNGV. The CDR3 extends over 14 amino acids.

On this clone: The same CDR3 also results from other DNA sequences found in this sample. The rearrangement uses TRBV27 and TRBJ2-7, with TRBD1 identical over 7 bases. CDR3 length: 14 residues. The V and J ends lost 6 bases and 4 bases, in that order; junction bases with no gene match: 9. CDR1 and CDR2 (germline): MNHEY, SMNVEV (reference sequence). CDR3 loop: CASRLTGPTYEQYF. The CDR3, as DNA: TGTGCCAGCAGACTGACAGGGCCTACTTACGAGCAGTACTTC.

This chain uses TRBV7-8 with TRBJ2-2; 9 bases are a match to TRBD1. CDR1 and CDR2 from the germline V gene are SGHVS and FQNEAQ. CDR3 size: 17 residues. The trim removed 2 bases at V and 4 bases at J, leaving 8 bases unmatched. DNA of the CDR3: TGTGCCAGCAGCTTACCCTCCGGGACAGGGACCACCGGGGAGCTGTTTTTT. This codes for CASSLPSGTGTTGELFF.

This clone is deemed medium-sized. The V and J genes are TRBV5-3 and TRBJ2-2; 11 bases map to TRBD2. TRBV5-3 is designated an ORF whose function remains uncertain. Trimming took 0 bases from V and 1 from J; bases not matched to a gene: 17. This CDR3 has 22 amino acids. In nucleotides, the CDR3 is TGTGCCAGAAGCTTGGATAACTTCCCCGGGACTAGCGGACATAAGAACACCGGGGAGCTGTTTTTT. Protein sequence: CARSLDNFPGTSGHKNTGELFF.

V and J are TRBV27 and TRBJ2-7; D may correspond to TRBD1 or TRBD2 (5 bases each). This CDR3 is built from 16 residues. Trimming stripped 8 bases from V and 1 base from J, with 21 bases between. Germline CDR1 reads MNHEY; CDR2 reads SMNVEV (reference sequence). This chain's CDR3 is CASSRDQAGGSYEQYF. The CDR3 bases are TGTGCCAGCTCTAGGGACCAGGCGGGCGGATCCTACGAGCAGTACTTC.

Note on this clone: Other DNA sequences in this specimen translate into the identical CDR3. The gene calls are TRBV6-5 and TRBJ2-6; D remains unclear. V dropped 8 bases and J dropped 3 bases, with 11 bases sitting between them. CDR1 is MNHEY and CDR2 is SVGAGI in the germline V gene. This CDR3 region has 14 residues. The CDR3 bases are TGTGCCAGCTCCTCAAGTAGTGGGGCCAACGTCCTGACTTTC. Its protein is CASSSSSGANVLTF.

J is TRBJ2-5 and V is TRBV5-6, with a tentative D call TRBD2 (5 bases). V was pared by 0 bases and J by 1 base, with 22 bases between. The CDR3 length is 19 residues. CDR1 is SGHDT and CDR2 is YYEEEE in the germline V gene. This CDR3 is CASSLEWGEADSVQETQYF. DNA of the CDR3: TGTGCCAGCAGCTTGGAGTGGGGAGAGGCAGATAGCGTCCAAGAGACCCAGTACTTC. Using reference TRBV5-6 and TRBJ2-5 for the parts outside the CDR3, the full variable domain is DAGVTQSPTHLIKTRGQQVTLRCSPKSGHDTVSWYQQALGQGPQFIFQYYEEEERQRGNFPDRFSGHQFPNYSSELNVNALLLGDSALYLCASSLEWGEADSVQETQYFGPGTRLLVL.

The V gene is TRBV12-1, the J gene TRBJ1-1; the D call of TRBD1 is as the table states it, not checked on the DNA. TRBV12-1 is a pseudogene locus. The CDR3 covers 14 residues. The CDR3 loop is CARNQQGMNTEAFF. The CDR3 DNA follows: TGTGCCAGAAACCAACAGGGGATGAACACTGAAGCTTTCTTT.

V gene TRBV5-6 combines with J gene TRBJ2-2, with D unclear. Trimming took off 1 base at V and 3 bases at J, with 1 base between the two ends. Germline V lookup: CDR1 SGHDT, CDR2 YYEEEE. This CDR3 comprises 12 residues. CDR3 bases: TGTGCCAGCAGCTTGTACACCGGGGAGCTGTTTTTT. Translation: CASSLYTGELFF.

By frequency in the sample, this clone is large. V and J are TRBV6-1 and TRBJ1-6; a weak D match, TRBD1 (6 bases). Germline V gene lookup returns CDR1 MNHNS and CDR2 SASEGT. Trimming removed 7 bases from V and 9 bases from J, with 10 bases in between. The CDR3 is 12 amino acids. CDR3 amino acids: CASTQGTSPLHF. Here the CDR3 DNA reads TGTGCCAGCACCCAGGGGACTTCACCCCTCCACTTT.

The genes are TRBV10-2 and TRBJ1-5, with D uncertain. Trimming pared 3 bases from V and 6 bases from J, leaving 21 bases between. The CDR3 length is 17 residues. Looked up from germline, CDR1 is WSHSY and CDR2 is SAAADI. The CDR3 DNA sequence: TGCGCCAGCAGTGATTCCGCGGAGGACCCATGGAGTCAGCCCCAGCATTTT. Protein product: CASSDSAEDPWSQPQHF.

CDR3 protein: CASRIAGTYEQYF. The CDR3 DNA reads TGTGCCAGCAGGATAGCGGGAACCTACGAGCAGTACTTC. The chain links TRBV6-4 to TRBJ2-7; TRBD2 agrees at 8 bases. Germline loops: CDR1 MRHNA, CDR2 SNTAGT. The V segment lost 6 bases and the J segment 2 bases; nucleotides outside the gene matches: 3. The CDR3 covers 13 residues.